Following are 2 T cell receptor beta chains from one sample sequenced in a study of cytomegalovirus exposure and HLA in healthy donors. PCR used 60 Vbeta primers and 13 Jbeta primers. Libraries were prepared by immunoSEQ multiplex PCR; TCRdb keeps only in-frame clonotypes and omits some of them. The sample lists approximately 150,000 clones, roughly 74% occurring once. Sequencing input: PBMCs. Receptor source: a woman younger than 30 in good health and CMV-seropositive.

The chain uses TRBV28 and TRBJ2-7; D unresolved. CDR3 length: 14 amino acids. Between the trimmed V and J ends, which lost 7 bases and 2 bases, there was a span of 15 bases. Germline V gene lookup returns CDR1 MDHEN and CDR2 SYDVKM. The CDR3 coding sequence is TGTGCCAGCACCTTCTCGAGATCAACCTACGAGCAGTACTTC. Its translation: CASTFSRSTYEQYF.

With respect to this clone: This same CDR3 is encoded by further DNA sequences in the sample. CDR3 sequence reads: CASSIRENTEAFF. CDR3 bases: TGTGCCAGTAGTATAAGAGAGAACACTGAAGCTTTCTTT. This chain uses TRBV19 with TRBJ1-1; D call uncertain. The CDR3 has 13 amino acids. CDR1 is LNHDA, CDR2 SQIVND, per germline (reference sequence). V was shortened by 2 bases and J by 1 base, with 5 bases between the two germline ends.